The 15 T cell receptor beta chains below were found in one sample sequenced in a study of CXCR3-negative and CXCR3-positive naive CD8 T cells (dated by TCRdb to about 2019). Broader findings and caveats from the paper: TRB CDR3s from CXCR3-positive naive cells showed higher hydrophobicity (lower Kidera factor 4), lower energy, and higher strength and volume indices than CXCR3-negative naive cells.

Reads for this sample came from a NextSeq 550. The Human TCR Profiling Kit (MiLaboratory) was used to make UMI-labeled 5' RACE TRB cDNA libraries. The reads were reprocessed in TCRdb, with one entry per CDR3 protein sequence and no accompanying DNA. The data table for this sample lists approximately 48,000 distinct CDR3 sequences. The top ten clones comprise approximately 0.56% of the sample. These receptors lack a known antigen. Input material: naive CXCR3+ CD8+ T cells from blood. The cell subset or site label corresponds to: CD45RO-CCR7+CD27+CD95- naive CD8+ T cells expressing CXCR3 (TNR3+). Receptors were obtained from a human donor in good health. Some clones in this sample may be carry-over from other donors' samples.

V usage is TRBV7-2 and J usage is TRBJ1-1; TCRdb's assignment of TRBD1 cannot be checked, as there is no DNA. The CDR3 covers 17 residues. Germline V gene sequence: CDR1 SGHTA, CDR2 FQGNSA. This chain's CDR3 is CASSLDTNDREDTEAFF.

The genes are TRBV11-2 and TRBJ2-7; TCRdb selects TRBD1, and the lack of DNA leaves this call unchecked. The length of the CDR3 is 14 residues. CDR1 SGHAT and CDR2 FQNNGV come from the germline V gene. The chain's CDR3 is CASSFPDLSYEQYF.

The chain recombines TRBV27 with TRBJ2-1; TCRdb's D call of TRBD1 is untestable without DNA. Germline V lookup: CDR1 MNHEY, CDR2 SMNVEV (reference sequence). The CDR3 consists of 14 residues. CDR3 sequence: CASSRDRFFNEQFF.

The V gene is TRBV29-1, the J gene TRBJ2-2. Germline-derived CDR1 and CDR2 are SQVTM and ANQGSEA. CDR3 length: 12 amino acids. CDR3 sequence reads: CSTESRPGELFF.

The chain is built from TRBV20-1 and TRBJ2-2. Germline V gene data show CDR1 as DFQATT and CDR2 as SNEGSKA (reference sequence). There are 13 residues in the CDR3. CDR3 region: CSAETENTGELFF.

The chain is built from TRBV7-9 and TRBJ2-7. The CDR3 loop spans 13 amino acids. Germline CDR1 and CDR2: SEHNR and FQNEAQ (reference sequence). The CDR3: CASSLGWGYEQYF.

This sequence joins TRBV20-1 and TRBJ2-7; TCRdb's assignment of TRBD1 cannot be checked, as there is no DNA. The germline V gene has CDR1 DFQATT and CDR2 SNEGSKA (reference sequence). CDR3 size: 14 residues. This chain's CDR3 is CSASGTGNFYEQYF.

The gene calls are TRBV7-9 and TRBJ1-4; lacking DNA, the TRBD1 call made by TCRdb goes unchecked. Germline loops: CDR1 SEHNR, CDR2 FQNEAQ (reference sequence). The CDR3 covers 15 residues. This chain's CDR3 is CASSPTGSTNEKLFF.

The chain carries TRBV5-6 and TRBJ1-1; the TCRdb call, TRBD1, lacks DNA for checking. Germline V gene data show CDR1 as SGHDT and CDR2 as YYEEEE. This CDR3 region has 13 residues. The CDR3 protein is CASRLGHTDEAFF.

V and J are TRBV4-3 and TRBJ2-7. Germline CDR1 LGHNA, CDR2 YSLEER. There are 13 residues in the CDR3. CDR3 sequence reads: CASSSSPTYEQYF.

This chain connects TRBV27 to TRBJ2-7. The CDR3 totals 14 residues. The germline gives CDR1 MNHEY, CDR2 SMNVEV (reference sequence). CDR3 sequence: CASSLSQSTYEQYF.

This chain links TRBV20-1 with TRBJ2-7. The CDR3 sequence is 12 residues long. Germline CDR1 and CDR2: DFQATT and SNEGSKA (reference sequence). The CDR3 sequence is CSARVIPYEQYF.

CDR3 residues: CASSFGVGNEQFF. This rearrangement joins TRBV5-6 to TRBJ2-1. CDR1 is SGHDT and CDR2 is YYEEEE in the germline V gene. The CDR3 loop spans 13 amino acids.

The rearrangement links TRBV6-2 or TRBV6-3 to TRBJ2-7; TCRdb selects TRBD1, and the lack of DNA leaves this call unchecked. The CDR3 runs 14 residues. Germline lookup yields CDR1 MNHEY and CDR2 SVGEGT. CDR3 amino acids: CASSSGTVAYEQYF.

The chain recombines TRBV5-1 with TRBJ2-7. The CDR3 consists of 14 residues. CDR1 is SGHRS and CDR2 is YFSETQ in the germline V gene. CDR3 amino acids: CASSSGTGAYEQYF.